The rows below give T cell receptor beta chains drawn from one sample of a study of blood T cell repertoires in COVID-19. Clones were sequenced by immunoSEQ multiplex PCR, and TCRdb holds only the in-frame ones, with some missing. The data hold 250,000 to 350,000 clones, with around nine tenths observed a single time. The sample consisted of PBMCs or T cells enriched from blood (not recorded which). The receptors were sampled from a man aged 55-75 years who had recovered from COVID-19. Each CDR3 is given with its conserved first and last residue. A D gene is named only where the DNA matches it firmly. Not all rows give a size; the values are once, few, many and, for expanded clones, a class.

V gene	D gene	J gene	clone size	CDR3 length	CDR3 DNA	CDR3 protein
TRBV18	TRBD2	TRBJ2-1	once	18	TGTGCCAGCTCACCATTCTCGATTCGGAGCGGGGCCCTAACTGGGCAGTTCTTC	CASSPFSIRSGALTGQFF
TRBV6-5	.	TRBJ2-2	.	14	TGTGCCAGCAGTAACCGGGACAAATCCCGGGAGCTGTTTTTT	CASSNRDKSRELFF
TRBV11-3	.	TRBJ2-7	.	13	TGTGCCAGCAGCTTAAAGTCTACCTACGAGCAGTACTTC	CASSLKSTYEQYF
TRBV11-2	TRBD2	TRBJ2-1	.	13	TGTGCCAGCAGCCTCCAAAGCGGGAACGGCTTGTTCTTC	CASSLQSGNGLFF
TRBV10-3	TRBD2	TRBJ2-3	.	16	TGTGCCATCAGTGGGGTTATGGCGGGAGGGCCAGATACGCAGTATTTT	CAISGVMAGGPDTQYF
TRBV5-1	TRBD1	TRBJ2-7	once	14	TGCGCCAGCAGACCGCCAGGACAGGCCTACGAGCAGTACTTC	CASRPPGQAYEQYF
TRBV2	.	TRBJ1-1	.	13	TGTGCCAGCAGTGCTCAAGGGACCGGAGGGGCTTTCTTT	CASSAQGTGGAFF
TRBV9	.	TRBJ2-3	.	14	TGTGCCAGCTCGCCAGCGGCAAGCACAGATACGCAGTATTTT	CASSPAASTDTQYF
TRBV6-5	TRBD1	TRBJ1-5	.	15	TGTGCCAGCAGTTACTCGACAGGGGGCAATCAGCCCCAGCATTTT	CASSYSTGGNQPQHF
TRBV10-1	.	TRBJ1-1	.	15	TGCGCCAGCGAACCCCCGGGACAAATGAACACTGAAGCTTTCTTT	CASEPPGQMNTEAFF
TRBV6-1	.	TRBJ2-2	.	15	TGTGCCAGCAGTGAATTGCCTAGCACCACCGGGGAGCTGTTTTTT	CASSELPSTTGELFF
TRBV5-8	.	TRBJ2-1	many	18	TGTGCCAGCAGCCTCTTTTGGACTGACCCCCTTTCCTACAATGAGCAGTTCTTC	CASSLFWTDPLSYNEQFF
TRBV6-6	TRBD2	TRBJ2-7	few	16	TGTGCCAGCAGCCATACCCCGGACCTAGCGGGAGGCGAGCAGTACTTC	CASSHTPDLAGGEQYF
TRBV19	TRBD1	TRBJ1-2	.	15	TGTGCCAGTACCACAGGGACAGGGGGCTTCTATGGCTACACCTTC	CASTTGTGGFYGYTF
TRBV19	TRBD1	TRBJ1-1	.	16	TGTGCCAGTAAGTATAGGACAGGGGGCCGGAACACTGAAGCTTTCTTT	CASKYRTGGRNTEAFF
TRBV5-1	.	TRBJ2-2	.	16	TGCGCCAGCAGCTTGGTCACTACGAGGAACACCGGGGAGCTGTTTTTT	CASSLVTTRNTGELFF
TRBV28	.	TRBJ1-1	.	14	TGTGCCAGCAGTGGCCTAGGGGGAAACACTGAAGCTTTCTTT	CASSGLGGNTEAFF
TRBV3-1/TRBV3-2	.	TRBJ2-1	.	15	TGTGCCAGCAGCCCCGGGGTAGCTCAAGAAAATGAGCAGTTCTTC	CASSPGVAQENEQFF
TRBV9	TRBD1	TRBJ1-4	.	14	TGTGCCAGTTCCCGGACAGGAGGGAATGAAAAACTGTTTTTT	CASSRTGGNEKLFF
TRBV19	.	TRBJ2-1	.	14	TGTGCCAGTAGTATAGATTTATCGGTTTATGAGCAGTTCTTC	CASSIDLSVYEQFF
TRBV19	.	TRBJ2-2	.	12	TGTGCCAGTAGCCTTTCGGGCGGGGAGCTGTTTTTT	CASSLSGGELFF
TRBV5-1	TRBD1	TRBJ2-1	.	18	TGCGCCAGCAGCACACGACAGGGGATGCTCTCCTCCTACAATGAGCAGTTCTTC	CASSTRQGMLSSYNEQFF
TRBV5-1	.	TRBJ1-1	once	14	TGCGCCAGCAGTGATACCGGTTCCGACACTGAAGCTTTCTTT	CASSDTGSDTEAFF
TRBV4-1	TRBD1	TRBJ2-2	.	16	TGCGCCAGCAGCCTAGGACAGGGATTGAACACCGGGGAGCTGTTTTTT	CASSLGQGLNTGELFF
TRBV6-4	TRBD1	TRBJ2-1	.	16	TGTGCCAGCAGTGACTCGGAGACAGGGGTCTACAATGAGCAGTTCTTC	CASSDSETGVYNEQFF
TRBV3-1/TRBV3-2	.	TRBJ1-6	.	16	TGTGCCAGCAGCCAAGCATGGTCTTCTAATAATTCACCCCTCCACTTT	CASSQAWSSNNSPLHF
TRBV5-4	TRBD2	TRBJ2-5	once	15	TGTGCCAGCAGCATCAAAGAGCGGGGGCAAGAGACCCAGTACTTC	CASSIKERGQETQYF
TRBV15	.	TRBJ1-1	.	13	TGTGCCACCAGCAGAGATCAGGGCACTGAAGCTTTCTTT	CATSRDQGTEAFF
TRBV6-2/TRBV6-3	TRBD1	TRBJ1-5	.	17	TGTGCCAGCAGTTACACAAGAACAGGGGCCCGTCCCCCGCCCCAGCATTTT	CASSYTRTGARPPPQHF
TRBV12-1	.	TRBJ2-7	.	17	TGTGCCAGCAGGTCCCGGTTTCTAGCGGGAGAATCCTACGAGCAGTACTTC	CASRSRFLAGESYEQYF
TRBV10-3	.	TRBJ1-1	.	15	TGTGCCATCAGAATCACAGGGAACAAGAACACTGAAGCTTTCTTT	CAIRITGNKNTEAFF
TRBV21-1	.	TRBJ2-1	.	17	TGTGCCAGCAGGGGGAGGACTAGCGGGATTTGGACGAATGAGCAGTTCTTC	CASRGRTSGIWTNEQFF
TRBV19	.	TRBJ1-3	.	16	TGTGCCAGTAGTCGCCCTGAACAGGGATCCGGAAACACCATATATTTT	CASSRPEQGSGNTIYF
TRBV21-1	.	TRBJ1-2	.	13	TGTGCCAGCAGCACGCAGGGGGTCGATGGCTACACCTTC	CASSTQGVDGYTF
TRBV5-6	.	TRBJ1-3	.	16	TGTGCCAGCCACGTAGAGGGAGCTATCTCTGGAAACACCATATATTTT	CASHVEGAISGNTIYF
TRBV7-8	TRBD1	TRBJ2-1	.	16	TGTGCCAGCAGCTTAATATTGGACAGGGGGGACAATGAGCAGTTCTTC	CASSLILDRGDNEQFF
TRBV12-3/TRBV12-4	.	TRBJ1-1	.	12	TGTGCCAGCAGTTTCCCGGGGACTGAAGCTTTCTTT	CASSFPGTEAFF
TRBV5-1	.	TRBJ2-5	once	15	TGCGCCAGCAGCTTACGAGGTGTGGCGAGAGAGACCCAGTACTTC	CASSLRGVARETQYF
TRBV11-3	TRBD2	TRBJ2-1	once	18	TGTGCCAGCAGCTTAGAGGGACTATCCGGGGTATCGGACAATGAGCAGTTCTTC	CASSLEGLSGVSDNEQFF
TRBV3-1/TRBV3-2	.	TRBJ2-7	.	14	TGTGCCAGCAGCCAATTAGACAGGCCCTACGAGCAGTACTTC	CASSQLDRPYEQYF
TRBV9	TRBD2	TRBJ2-2	.	15	TGTGCCAGCAGCGTAGAGCGGGAGAACACCGGGGAGCTGTTTTTT	CASSVERENTGELFF
TRBV25-1	.	TRBJ1-5	.	14	TGTGCCAGCAGTGACCAGGGATATGGCCAGCCCCAGCATTTT	CASSDQGYGQPQHF